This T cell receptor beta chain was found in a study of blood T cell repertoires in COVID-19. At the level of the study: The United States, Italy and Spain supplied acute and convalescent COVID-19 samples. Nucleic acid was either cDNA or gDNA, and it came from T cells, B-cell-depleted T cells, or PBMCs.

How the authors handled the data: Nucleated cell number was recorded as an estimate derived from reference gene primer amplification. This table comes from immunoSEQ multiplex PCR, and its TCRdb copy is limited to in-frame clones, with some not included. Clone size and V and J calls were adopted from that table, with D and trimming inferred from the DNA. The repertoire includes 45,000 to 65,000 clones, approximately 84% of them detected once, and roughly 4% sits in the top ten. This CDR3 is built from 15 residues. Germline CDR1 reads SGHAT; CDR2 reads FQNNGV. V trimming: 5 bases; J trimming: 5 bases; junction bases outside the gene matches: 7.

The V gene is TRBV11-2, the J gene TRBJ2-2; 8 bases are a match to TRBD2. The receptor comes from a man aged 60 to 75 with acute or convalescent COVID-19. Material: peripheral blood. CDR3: CASSPGIAGTGELFF. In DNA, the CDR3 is TGTGCCAGCAGCCCCGGGATAGCGGGAACCGGGGAGCTGTTTTTT.